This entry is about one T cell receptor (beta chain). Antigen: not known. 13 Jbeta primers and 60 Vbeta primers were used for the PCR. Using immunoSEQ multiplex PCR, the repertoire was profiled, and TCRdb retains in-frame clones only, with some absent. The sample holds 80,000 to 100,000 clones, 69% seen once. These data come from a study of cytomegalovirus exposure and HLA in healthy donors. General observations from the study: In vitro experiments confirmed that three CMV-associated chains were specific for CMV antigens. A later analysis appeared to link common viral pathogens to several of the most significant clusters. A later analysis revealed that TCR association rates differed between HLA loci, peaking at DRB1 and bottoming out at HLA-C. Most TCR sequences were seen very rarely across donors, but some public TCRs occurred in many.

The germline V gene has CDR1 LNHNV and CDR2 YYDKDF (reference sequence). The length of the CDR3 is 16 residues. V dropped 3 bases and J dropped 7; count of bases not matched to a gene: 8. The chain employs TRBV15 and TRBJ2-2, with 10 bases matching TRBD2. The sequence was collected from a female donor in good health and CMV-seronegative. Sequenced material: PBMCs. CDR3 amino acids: CATSSERGGIIGELFF. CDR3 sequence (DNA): TGTGCCACCAGCAGTGAGCGGGGGGGCATTATCGGGGAGCTGTTTTTT.